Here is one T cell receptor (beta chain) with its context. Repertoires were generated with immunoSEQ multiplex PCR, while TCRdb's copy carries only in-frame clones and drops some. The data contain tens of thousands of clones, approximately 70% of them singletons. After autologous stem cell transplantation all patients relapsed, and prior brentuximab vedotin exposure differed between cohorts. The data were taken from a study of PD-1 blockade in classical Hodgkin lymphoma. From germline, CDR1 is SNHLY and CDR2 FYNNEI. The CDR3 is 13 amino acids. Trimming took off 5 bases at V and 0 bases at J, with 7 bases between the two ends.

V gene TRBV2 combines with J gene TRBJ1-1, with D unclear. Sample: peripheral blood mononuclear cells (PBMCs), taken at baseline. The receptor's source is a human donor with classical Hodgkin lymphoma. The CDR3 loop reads CASSTFMNTEAFF. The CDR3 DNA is TGTGCCAGCAGTACATTCATGAACACTGAAGCTTTCTTT. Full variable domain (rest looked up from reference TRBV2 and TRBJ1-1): EPEVTQTPSHQVTQMGQEVILRCVPISNHLYFYWYRQILGQKVEFLVSFYNNEISEKSEIFDDQFSVERPDGSNFTLKIRSTKLEDSAMYFCASSTFMNTEAFFGQGTRLTVV.